This passage covers 25 T cell receptor beta chains from one sample sequenced in a study of T cell changes during pregnancy in multiple sclerosis. The table came from immunoSEQ multiplex PCR; TCRdb's copy has only in-frame clones and leaves some out. The top ten clones hold more than 1.4% of a sample with about 80,000 clones, 92% of them seen once. This material consisted of peripheral blood, taken before pregnancy. The receptors derive from a female donor with multiple sclerosis, enrolled in a pregnancy study.

This clone was seen just once. V and J are TRBV27 and TRBJ2-2, with TRBD1 as a possible D gene (6 bases). The germline V and J ends were trimmed by 7 bases and 4 bases, with 16 bases remaining between them. The CDR3 is 15 residues long. Germline V lookup: CDR1 MNHEY, CDR2 SMNVEV (reference sequence). The CDR3 DNA follows: TGTGCCAGCACCTTCCGGGACACCCGCACCGGGGAGCTGTTTTTT. Amino acids: CASTFRDTRTGELFF.

This rearrangement joins TRBV9 to TRBJ1-3; tentatively, D is TRBD1 (6 bases). From germline, CDR1 is SGDLS and CDR2 YYNGEE. V was clipped by 4 bases and J by 0 bases, with 11 bases between them. This CDR3 contains 15 residues. In DNA form, the CDR3 reads TGTGCCAGCAGCCCGCAACAGGGCTCTGGAAACACCATATATTTT. This sequence encodes CASSPQQGSGNTIYF.

The J gene is TRBJ1-3, the V gene TRBV29-1, with D possibly matching TRBD1 (5 bases). The CDR3 has 12 residues. V gave up 6 bases and J gave up 1 base, with 7 bases separating them. Germline assignment: CDR1 SQVTM and CDR2 ANQGSEA. The DNA of the CDR3 is TGCAGCGTCGGGGGATCTGGAAACACCATATATTTT. It specifies CSVGGSGNTIYF.

CDR3 amino acids: CASSDMTGGNQPQHF. CDR3 sequence (DNA): TGTGCCAGCAGTGATATGACAGGGGGCAATCAGCCCCAGCATTTT. The chain joins TRBV2 to TRBJ1-5; 8 nucleotides agree with TRBD1. CDR1 is SNHLY and CDR2 is FYNNEI in the germline V gene. Trimming cost V 3 bases and J 2 bases; bases outside gene matches: 3. CDR3 size: 15 residues.

The chain links TRBV13 to TRBJ1-2; possible D gene TRBD1, 6 bases. Germline CDR1 PRHDT, CDR2 FYEKMQ (reference sequence). CDR3 length equals 15 residues. V lost 4 bases and J 3 bases, leaving 15 bases between the germline ends. CDR3 loop: CASSSQGPHDYGYTF. The CDR3 DNA sequence: TGTGCCAGCAGCTCACAGGGCCCCCATGACTATGGCTACACCTTC. The full variable domain, its missing parts supplied by reference TRBV13 and TRBJ1-2, is AAGVIQSPRHLIKEKRETATLKCYPIPRHDTVYWYQQGPGQDPQFLISFYEKMQSDKGSIPDRFSAQQFSDYHSELNMSSLELGDSALYFCASSSQGPHDYGYTFGSGTRLTVV.

The CDR3 sequence is CASRYGTGISGELFF. The CDR3 DNA reads TGTGCCAGCAGATACGGGACAGGGATTTCCGGGGAGCTGTTTTTT. The chain carries TRBV6-6 and TRBJ2-2; 9 positions match TRBD1. Germline V gene sequence: CDR1 MNHNY, CDR2 SVGAGI (reference sequence). V was clipped by 6 bases and J by 6 bases; unmatched bases: 8. CDR3 length equals 15 residues.

CDR3 bases: TGCACCAGCAGCCAAGATCGTGGGACTAGCACCCACAATGAGCAGTTCTTC. This encodes CTSSQDRGTSTHNEQFF. This chain connects TRBV1 to TRBJ2-1; the D call of TRBD2 is as the table states it, not checked on the DNA. TRBV1 is marked as a pseudogene. The CDR3 loop spans 17 amino acids.

This rearrangement joins TRBV5-6 to TRBJ2-2, with a tentative D call TRBD1 (7 bases). V was clipped by 4 bases and J by 1 base, with 14 bases between them. The germline V gene encodes CDR1 SGHDT and CDR2 YYEEEE. This CDR3 region has 16 residues. As DNA, the CDR3 is TGTGCCAGCAGCCAGGGGGGCCCTTTGAACACCGGGGAGCTGTTTTTT. It encodes CASSQGGPLNTGELFF.

The genes are TRBV15 and TRBJ1-2, with a possible D match to TRBD1 (6 bases). Trimming took 0 bases from V and 6 from J, leaving 14 bases between them. Germline CDR1 reads LNHNV; CDR2 reads YYDKDF (reference sequence). This CDR3 is 15 amino acids long. The CDR3 coding sequence is TGTGCCACCAGCAGAGACCCCAAAGGGGGAGATGGCTACACCTTC. It codes for CATSRDPKGGDGYTF.

The chain links TRBV15 to TRBJ1-5; no clear D. The germline V gene has CDR1 LNHNV and CDR2 YYDKDF (reference sequence). The CDR3 contains 14 residues. V dropped 4 bases and J dropped 7 bases, with 14 bases sitting between them. As DNA, the CDR3 is TGTGCCACCAGCACAGACCGGATTAGCCAGCCCCAGCATTTT. Its protein is CATSTDRISQPQHF.

V is TRBV30 and J is TRBJ2-1, with 8 bases identical to TRBD1. The CDR3 loop spans 16 amino acids. With V trimmed by 2 bases and J by 7 bases, 13 bases remained unmatched. CDR1 and CDR2 from the germline V gene are GTSNPN and SVGIG (reference sequence). The CDR3 bases are TGTGCCTGGAGTTCCGCCCCAGGGGGCATTGGGAATGAGCAGTTCTTC. It translates to CAWSSAPGGIGNEQFF.

The chain combines TRBV6-4 with TRBJ2-1; D is possibly TRBD2 (7 bases). V lost 0 bases and J 6 bases, leaving 12 bases between the germline ends. The CDR3 covers 15 residues. The germline CDR1 and CDR2 sequences are MRHNA and SNTAGT. CDR3 region: CASSDSGGASNEQFF. The CDR3 nucleotides are TGTGCCAGCAGTGACTCGGGGGGGGCCAGCAATGAGCAGTTCTTC.

This clone has more than one count but fewer than ten. This chain joins TRBV20-1 and TRBJ1-1; D unclear. Trimming pared 2 bases from V and 4 bases from J, leaving 5 bases between. This CDR3 spans 11 amino acids. CDR1 is DFQATT, CDR2 SNEGSKA, per germline (reference sequence). In DNA form, the CDR3 reads TGCAGTGCTAGATACAGCACTGAAGCTTTCTTT. This codes for CSARYSTEAFF.

The chain carries TRBV7-3 and TRBJ2-3; 7 bases agree with TRBD2. Unmatched junction bases numbered 4, after V lost 5 bases and J lost 2 bases. The CDR3 has 14 residues. CDR1 and CDR2 (germline): SGHTA, FQGTGA. CDR3 residues: CASSRGVHTDTQYF. CDR3 in DNA: TGTGCCAGCAGCCGGGGGGTACACACAGATACGCAGTATTTT. Looking up the rest from reference TRBV7-3 and TRBJ2-3 gives the full variable domain: GAGVSQTPSNKVTEKGKYVELRCDPISGHTALYWYRQSLGQGPEFLIYFQGTGAADDSGLPNDRFFAVRPEGSVSTLKIQRTERGDSAVYLCASSRGVHTDTQYFGPGTRLTVL.

On this clone: Other DNA sequences in this specimen translate into the identical CDR3. The CDR3 region has the DNA TGCGCCAGCAGGGGACAGCCTGCAACTAATGAAAAACTGTTTTTT. This encodes CASRGQPATNEKLFF. The J gene is TRBJ1-4, the V gene TRBV4-1, with 7 nucleotides matching TRBD1. This CDR3 region has 15 residues. Germline CDR1 and CDR2: MGHRA and YSYEKL. The ends lost 6 bases at V and 0 bases at J; junction bases unmatched: 4.

The V gene is TRBV29-1, the J gene TRBJ1-2, with D possibly being TRBD1 (6 bases). The length of the CDR3 is 12 residues. V lost 4 bases, J lost 9 bases, and 15 bases lay in between. CDR1 and CDR2 (germline): SQVTM, ANQGSEA. This chain's CDR3 is CSVVLGQYSYTF. CDR3 bases: TGCAGCGTTGTTCTAGGACAGTACAGCTACACCTTC.

This sequence joins TRBV4-1 and TRBJ1-2, with D perhaps TRBD1 (5 bases). Germline lookup yields CDR1 MGHRA and CDR2 YSYEKL. Trimming removed 4 bases at V and 6 bases at J, with 18 bases between. This CDR3 region has 15 residues. The CDR3 sequence is CASSRGGTWGNGYTF. CDR3 bases: TGCGCCAGCAGCCGCGGGGGGACTTGGGGAAATGGCTACACCTTC.

This clone was found a few times. V is TRBV30 and J is TRBJ1-1; D gene uncertain. This CDR3 region has 14 residues. Germline-derived CDR1 and CDR2 are GTSNPN and SVGIG (reference sequence). Trimming stripped 3 bases from V and 5 bases from J, with 16 bases between. The CDR3 reads CAWRGEATGTEAFF. The CDR3 region has the DNA TGTGCCTGGAGAGGTGAGGCGACGGGAACTGAAGCTTTCTTT.

V and J are TRBV11-2 and TRBJ2-7; 9 positions match TRBD2. Per the germline V gene, CDR1 is SGHAT and CDR2 is FQNNGV. This CDR3 is 14 amino acids long. V shed 8 bases, J shed 1 base, and the junction held 6 bases outside the gene matches. CDR3 loop: CASAGGSKSYEQYF. The CDR3 DNA follows: TGTGCCAGCGCGGGAGGGAGCAAGTCCTACGAGCAGTACTTC.

This rearrangement joins TRBV5-6 to TRBJ1-2; 8 positions agree with TRBD1. The length of the CDR3 is 16 residues. The V and J ends lost 0 bases and 2 bases, in that order; junction bases with no gene match: 6. Germline values: CDR1 SGHDT, CDR2 YYEEEE. CDR3: CASSLEQGAINYGYTF. The DNA of the CDR3 is TGTGCCAGCAGCTTGGAGCAGGGGGCGATAAACTATGGCTACACCTTC. The variable domain in full, with the rest retrieved from reference TRBV5-6 and TRBJ1-2, is DAGVTQSPTHLIKTRGQQVTLRCSPKSGHDTVSWYQQALGQGPQFIFQYYEEEERQRGNFPDRFSGHQFPNYSSELNVNALLLGDSALYLCASSLEQGAINYGYTFGSGTRLTVV.

The chain combines TRBV6-5 with TRBJ1-2; tentative D call: TRBD1 (5 bases). Germline values: CDR1 MNHEY, CDR2 SVGAGI. V gave up 7 bases and J gave up 4 bases, with 13 bases separating them. The CDR3 sequence is 13 residues long. The CDR3 DNA is TGTGCCAGCACCGCTGGTGGGGCCTATGGCTACACCTTC. Its translation is CASTAGGAYGYTF.

The rearrangement links TRBV7-8 to TRBJ1-5, with 8 bases identical to TRBD1. This CDR3 comprises 17 residues. The V gene end was trimmed by 5 bases and the J gene end by 2 bases; junction bases not matched to a gene: 11. Germline V gives CDR1 SGHVS, CDR2 FQNEAQ. CDR3 sequence: CASSPAGQGRRNQPQHF. DNA for the CDR3: TGTGCCAGCAGCCCGGCCGGACAGGGCCGACGCAATCAGCCCCAGCATTTT.

The CDR3 reads CATSRGRTGWSSNEKLFF. CDR3 nucleotides: TGTGCCACCAGCAGAGGAAGGACAGGATGGTCCTCTAATGAAAAACTGTTTTTT. The V and J genes are TRBV15 and TRBJ1-4; 7 bases map to TRBD1. This CDR3 is 18 amino acids long. Germline V gene lookup returns CDR1 LNHNV and CDR2 YYDKDF (reference sequence). V was clipped by 1 base and J by 3 bases; unmatched bases: 11.

V gene TRBV7-2 combines with J gene TRBJ2-7; D is undetermined. The CDR3 spans 14 residues. The germline V gene has CDR1 SGHTA and CDR2 FQGNSA. Trimming took 2 bases from V and 2 from J, leaving 10 bases between them. The CDR3 reads CASSLTGATYEQYF. The CDR3 nucleotides are TGTGCCAGCAGCTTAACTGGTGCTACCTACGAGCAGTACTTC.

The CDR3 sequence: CASSLGQGARTGELFF. The DNA for the CDR3 is TGCGCCAGCAGCTTGGGCCAGGGGGCGCGTACCGGGGAGCTGTTTTTT. The genes are TRBV5-1 and TRBJ2-2; TRBD1 agrees at 8 bases. Germline loops: CDR1 SGHRS, CDR2 YFSETQ. The CDR3 sequence is 16 residues long. The V gene end was trimmed by 0 bases and the J gene end by 5 bases; junction bases not matched to a gene: 6.